A selection of T cell receptor beta chains follows, all from one sample in a study of shared clonotypes between healthy human individuals. TCRdb's table, derived via immunoSEQ multiplex PCR, lists solely in-frame clones and lacks some. The sample records about 2 million clones, about 95% being singletons. The specimen was naive CD8+ T cells sorted from blood. The receptors were sampled from a man aged 18 to 35 in good health. Each CDR3 is given with its conserved first and last residue. The D gene is left open where the match is weak. Clone size is shown for a subset of rows, as once, few, many or a class of expanded clone.

J gene: TRBJ1-3
V gene: TRBV10-2
D gene: TRBD1
clone size: -
CDR3 protein: CASGGGGQALYSGNTIYF
CDR3 DNA: TGCGCCAGCGGCGGCGGGGGACAGGCTCTATACTCTGGAAACACCATATATTTT

J gene: TRBJ2-7
V gene: TRBV5-5
D gene: TRBD1
clone size: -
CDR3 protein: CASSPGQGQNYEQYF
CDR3 DNA: TGTGCCAGCAGCCCAGGACAGGGTCAAAACTACGAGCAGTACTTC

J gene: TRBJ2-1
V gene: TRBV9
D gene: -
clone size: -
CDR3 protein: CASSPPSVGSYNEQFF
CDR3 DNA: TGTGCCAGCAGCCCCCCATCGGTCGGTTCCTACAATGAGCAGTTCTTC

J gene: TRBJ2-2
V gene: TRBV7-6
D gene: -
clone size: -
CDR3 protein: CASSSPGNTGELFF
CDR3 DNA: TGTGCCAGCAGTTCCCCTGGGAACACCGGGGAGCTGTTTTTT

J gene: TRBJ2-2
V gene: TRBV4-3
D gene: TRBD2
clone size: -
CDR3 protein: CASSPTGGLGYTGELFF
CDR3 DNA: TGCGCCAGCAGCCCGACCGGGGGACTAGGTTACACCGGGGAGCTGTTTTTT

J gene: TRBJ1-6
V gene: TRBV28
D gene: TRBD1
clone size: -
CDR3 protein: CASSTGGPYNSPLHF
CDR3 DNA: TGTGCCAGCAGTACAGGGGGGCCCTATAATTCACCCCTCCACTTT

J gene: TRBJ2-7
V gene: TRBV7-2
D gene: TRBD2
clone size: -
CDR3 protein: CASSYRISGHEQYF
CDR3 DNA: TGTGCCAGCAGCTATCGTATTAGCGGGCACGAGCAGTACTTC

J gene: TRBJ2-1
V gene: TRBV6-5
D gene: -
clone size: -
CDR3 protein: CASSYSLGFNEQFF
CDR3 DNA: TGTGCCAGCAGTTACTCACTAGGGTTCAATGAGCAGTTCTTC

J gene: TRBJ2-7
V gene: TRBV7-6
D gene: -
clone size: -
CDR3 protein: CASSPGAGIEQHF
CDR3 DNA: TGTGCCAGCAGCCCCGGCGCAGGGATTGAGCAGCACTTC

J gene: TRBJ1-4
V gene: TRBV7-9
D gene: -
clone size: -
CDR3 protein: CASSLALDEKLFF
CDR3 DNA: TGTGCCAGCAGCTTAGCGTTAGATGAAAAACTGTTTTTT

J gene: TRBJ1-6
V gene: TRBV5-6
D gene: -
clone size: -
CDR3 protein: CASSFGSNSPLHF
CDR3 DNA: TGTGCCAGCAGCTTTGGCTCCAATTCACCCCTCCACTTT

J gene: TRBJ2-3
V gene: TRBV2
D gene: -
clone size: -
CDR3 protein: CASSERASGRKGDTQYF
CDR3 DNA: TGTGCCAGCAGTGAACGGGCGTCGGGCAGGAAAGGAGATACGCAGTATTTT

J gene: TRBJ1-2
V gene: TRBV7-9
D gene: -
clone size: -
CDR3 protein: CASSLGNGQGYGYTF
CDR3 DNA: TGTGCCAGCAGCTTAGGTAACGGGCAGGGCTATGGCTACACCTTC

J gene: TRBJ1-6
V gene: TRBV7-9
D gene: -
clone size: -
CDR3 protein: CASSLAGEGSPLHF
CDR3 DNA: TGTGCCAGCAGCTTAGCGGGGGAGGGTTCACCCCTCCACTTT

J gene: TRBJ2-1
V gene: TRBV4-1
D gene: TRBD2
clone size: once
CDR3 protein: CASSPSLAGTSEQFF
CDR3 DNA: TGCGCCAGCAGCCCTTCCCTAGCGGGAACGAGTGAGCAGTTCTTC

J gene: TRBJ1-2
V gene: TRBV15
D gene: TRBD1
clone size: -
CDR3 protein: CATSFGQGQIQVYGYTF
CDR3 DNA: TGTGCCACCAGCTTCGGACAGGGCCAGATCCAAGTCTATGGCTACACCTTC

J gene: TRBJ2-7
V gene: TRBV30
D gene: -
clone size: -
CDR3 protein: CAWSRREDTYEQYF
CDR3 DNA: TGTGCCTGGAGTCGGAGGGAGGATACCTACGAGCAGTACTTC

J gene: TRBJ2-3
V gene: TRBV2
D gene: -
clone size: once
CDR3 protein: CAITLPTATDTQYF
CDR3 DNA: TGTGCCATTACCCTTCCGACCGCCACAGATACGCAGTATTTT

J gene: TRBJ2-6
V gene: TRBV30
D gene: TRBD1
clone size: -
CDR3 protein: CAWSRQGHPYSGANVLTF
CDR3 DNA: TGTGCCTGGAGCCGACAGGGCCACCCCTACTCTGGGGCCAACGTCCTGACTTTC

J gene: TRBJ1-3
V gene: TRBV4-3
D gene: -
clone size: -
CDR3 protein: CASSPADSGNTIYF
CDR3 DNA: TGCGCCAGCAGCCCCGCGGACAGCGGAAACACCATATATTTT

J gene: TRBJ2-5
V gene: TRBV29-1
D gene: -
clone size: -
CDR3 protein: CSVEDHDRKIQETQYF
CDR3 DNA: TGCAGCGTTGAAGATCATGACAGGAAGATTCAAGAGACCCAGTACTTC

J gene: TRBJ2-7
V gene: TRBV5-1
D gene: -
clone size: -
CDR3 protein: CASSLAGLIYEQYF
CDR3 DNA: TGCGCCAGCAGCTTGGCTGGTTTAATCTACGAGCAGTACTTC

J gene: TRBJ2-1
V gene: TRBV5-6
D gene: -
clone size: -
CDR3 protein: CASSLGGPDEQFF
CDR3 DNA: TGTGCCAGCAGCTTGGGAGGTCCCGATGAGCAGTTCTTC

J gene: TRBJ2-7
V gene: TRBV4-3
D gene: -
clone size: -
CDR3 protein: CASSQGARGTYEQYF
CDR3 DNA: TGCGCCAGCAGCCAAGGAGCAAGGGGTACCTACGAGCAGTACTTC

J gene: TRBJ1-3
V gene: TRBV29-1
D gene: -
clone size: once
CDR3 protein: CSVVPGVSGNTIYF
CDR3 DNA: TGCAGCGTTGTTCCGGGTGTCTCGGGAAACACCATATATTTT

J gene: TRBJ2-7
V gene: TRBV5-1
D gene: -
clone size: -
CDR3 protein: CASSLAHGREAYEQYF
CDR3 DNA: TGCGCCAGCAGCTTGGCCCACGGCAGGGAGGCCTACGAGCAGTACTTC

J gene: TRBJ2-7
V gene: TRBV7-2
D gene: TRBD2
clone size: -
CDR3 protein: CASSLERETPEQYF
CDR3 DNA: TGTGCCAGCAGCCTAGAGCGGGAAACCCCCGAGCAGTACTTC

J gene: TRBJ2-1
V gene: TRBV7-9
D gene: TRBD2
clone size: -
CDR3 protein: CASRGTGLAGWNEQFF
CDR3 DNA: TGTGCCAGCAGGGGAACGGGACTAGCGGGGTGGAATGAGCAGTTCTTC

J gene: TRBJ2-7
V gene: TRBV29-1
D gene: TRBD1
clone size: -
CDR3 protein: CSAITGTDYEQYF
CDR3 DNA: TGCAGCGCAATAACTGGGACAGACTACGAGCAGTACTTC

J gene: TRBJ2-7
V gene: TRBV6-5
D gene: -
clone size: -
CDR3 protein: CASNHREAYEQYF
CDR3 DNA: TGTGCCAGCAACCACAGGGAGGCCTACGAGCAGTACTTC

J gene: TRBJ1-5
V gene: TRBV4-2
D gene: TRBD1
clone size: once
CDR3 protein: CASSHYYSRDRANQPQHF
CDR3 DNA: TGTGCCAGCAGCCACTATTACAGCCGGGACAGGGCCAATCAGCCCCAGCATTTT

J gene: TRBJ2-7
V gene: TRBV27
D gene: -
clone size: -
CDR3 protein: CASSFTTGTTYEQYF
CDR3 DNA: TGTGCCAGCAGTTTCACGACCGGGACAACCTACGAGCAGTACTTC

J gene: TRBJ2-2
V gene: TRBV4-3
D gene: -
clone size: -
CDR3 protein: CASSQVGGTGELFF
CDR3 DNA: TGCGCCAGCAGCCAAGTAGGCGGTACCGGGGAGCTGTTTTTT

J gene: TRBJ2-1
V gene: TRBV7-9
D gene: -
clone size: -
CDR3 protein: CASSPAGDNEQFF
CDR3 DNA: TGTGCCAGCAGCCCGGCCGGGGACAATGAGCAGTTCTTC

J gene: TRBJ1-2
V gene: TRBV5-4
D gene: -
clone size: once
CDR3 protein: CASSLRHSLYGYTF
CDR3 DNA: TGTGCCAGCAGCTTGCGGCATTCCCTCTATGGCTACACCTTC

J gene: TRBJ1-1
V gene: TRBV6-5
D gene: TRBD1
clone size: -
CDR3 protein: CASSYAAGGTEAFF
CDR3 DNA: TGTGCCAGCAGTTACGCGGCAGGGGGCACTGAAGCTTTCTTT

J gene: TRBJ2-3
V gene: TRBV9
D gene: TRBD2
clone size: -
CDR3 protein: CASSVDRTSGKYTQYF
CDR3 DNA: TGTGCCAGCAGCGTAGATCGGACTAGCGGGAAATATACGCAGTATTTT

J gene: TRBJ2-7
V gene: TRBV27
D gene: TRBD2
clone size: -
CDR3 protein: CASSASGSSYEQYF
CDR3 DNA: TGTGCCAGCAGTGCTAGCGGGAGCTCCTACGAGCAGTACTTC

J gene: TRBJ1-1
V gene: TRBV19
D gene: -
clone size: -
CDR3 protein: CAAADWGKTEAFF
CDR3 DNA: TGTGCCGCAGCCGACTGGGGGAAAACTGAAGCTTTCTTT

J gene: TRBJ2-7
V gene: TRBV7-9
D gene: -
clone size: -
CDR3 protein: CASSSRRGVNLHEQYF
CDR3 DNA: TGTGCCAGCAGCTCCAGAAGAGGGGTTAACCTCCACGAGCAGTACTTC

J gene: TRBJ1-2
V gene: TRBV30
D gene: -
clone size: -
CDR3 protein: CAWSKWSGYGYTF
CDR3 DNA: TGTGCCTGGAGTAAATGGAGCGGGTATGGCTACACCTTC

J gene: TRBJ1-1
V gene: TRBV6-1
D gene: -
clone size: -
CDR3 protein: CASSGHPNTEAFF
CDR3 DNA: TGTGCCAGCAGCGGACACCCGAACACTGAAGCTTTCTTT

J gene: TRBJ1-3
V gene: TRBV6-5
D gene: TRBD1
clone size: -
CDR3 protein: CASSDRVYSGNTIYF
CDR3 DNA: TGTGCCAGCAGCGACAGGGTTTACTCTGGAAACACCATATATTTT

J gene: TRBJ2-7
V gene: TRBV19
D gene: -
clone size: -
CDR3 protein: CASSIGDFDYEQYF
CDR3 DNA: TGTGCCAGTAGTATAGGGGACTTCGACTACGAGCAGTACTTC

J gene: TRBJ2-2
V gene: TRBV6-5
D gene: -
clone size: -
CDR3 protein: CASSAWGTGELFF
CDR3 DNA: TGTGCCAGCTCGGCCTGGGGGACCGGGGAGCTGTTTTTT

J gene: TRBJ2-7
V gene: TRBV7-8
D gene: TRBD2
clone size: once
CDR3 protein: CASSLVDLAGEQYF
CDR3 DNA: TGTGCCAGCAGCTTAGTCGATCTAGCGGGAGAGCAGTACTTC

J gene: TRBJ2-7
V gene: TRBV4-1
D gene: TRBD1
clone size: -
CDR3 protein: CASSHRQGSDEQYF
CDR3 DNA: TGCGCCAGCAGCCACCGACAGGGGAGCGACGAGCAGTACTTC

J gene: TRBJ2-1
V gene: TRBV27
D gene: -
clone size: once
CDR3 protein: CASSLSRRNEQFF
CDR3 DNA: TGTGCCAGCAGTTTATCGAGGAGAAATGAGCAGTTCTTC

J gene: TRBJ1-4
V gene: TRBV19
D gene: -
clone size: -
CDR3 protein: CASGSKQDHNEKLFF
CDR3 DNA: TGTGCCAGTGGTTCAAAACAGGATCATAATGAAAAACTGTTTTTT

J gene: TRBJ1-6
V gene: TRBV7-6
D gene: -
clone size: -
CDR3 protein: CASSLESEGSYNSPLHF
CDR3 DNA: TGTGCCAGCAGCTTAGAGTCGGAGGGCTCCTATAATTCACCCCTCCACTTT

J gene: TRBJ1-6
V gene: TRBV6-5
D gene: -
clone size: -
CDR3 protein: CAGSYGSGQGSPLHF
CDR3 DNA: TGTGCCGGCAGTTACGGGAGTGGGCAAGGGTCACCCCTCCACTTT

J gene: TRBJ2-5
V gene: TRBV7-9
D gene: -
clone size: -
CDR3 protein: CASSLILAGTQETQYF
CDR3 DNA: TGTGCCAGCAGCTTAATCCTGGCGGGGACCCAAGAGACCCAGTACTTC

J gene: TRBJ2-3
V gene: TRBV7-9
D gene: TRBD2
clone size: once
CDR3 protein: CASSPTGLAGRDTQYF
CDR3 DNA: TGTGCCAGCAGCCCAACTGGACTAGCGGGACGAGATACGCAGTATTTT